These T cell receptor beta chains were read from a single sample in a study of T cell repertoires in cytomegalovirus infection. TCRdb used MiXCR to reprocess the reads, holding one entry per CDR3 protein. The sample has roughly 500,000 distinct CDR3 sequences, 15% to 20% seen once. The sequenced sample consisted of CD8+ T cells from PBMCs. The receptors come from a human donor in good health (CMV status not recorded). Some clones in this sample may be carry-over from other donors' samples. CDR3s include the opening cysteine and the closing phenylalanine or tryptophan. Some rows have no size entry. The others give once, few or many, or a class for an expanded clone.

cdr3_aa clone_size j_call v_call cdr3_length
CASSSAGGPTDTQYF many TRBJ2-3 TRBV6-5 15
CASSRTGERTGELFF few TRBJ2-2 TRBV28 15
CASSLSAGGGPSYNEQFF few TRBJ2-1 TRBV9 18
CASSPGTGLWQPQHF NA TRBJ1-5 TRBV19 15
CASSFSRDRGINYGYTF many TRBJ1-2 TRBV7-6 17
CASRRDEVNIQYF NA TRBJ2-4 TRBV5-5 13
CASSIPGGSNTEAFF NA TRBJ1-1 TRBV19 15
CASRPAAEGNTIYF many TRBJ1-3 TRBV4-1 14
CSVRGAAMNTEAFF NA TRBJ1-1 TRBV29-1 14
CASRPFPGRDDNEKLFF few TRBJ1-4 TRBV5-1 17
CASSYSYRGPSTDTQYF few TRBJ2-3 TRBV6-5 17
CASSQDPPSTNMNTEAFF NA TRBJ1-1 TRBV4-2 18
CASIQRGVARAFF NA TRBJ1-1 TRBV2 13
CASSPSLGRSGTDTQYF NA TRBJ2-3 TRBV6-1 17
CASSLGGERNEQFF many TRBJ2-1 TRBV7-8 14
CASSSRGGTYEQYF NA TRBJ2-7 TRBV5-4 14
CASSYGQGITYEQYF NA TRBJ2-7 TRBV6-5 15
CASASGLNYEQYF NA TRBJ2-7 TRBV19 13
CASSLSGRAVDTQYF many TRBJ2-3 TRBV27 15
CASSLSATSHYEQYF NA TRBJ2-7 TRBV28 15
CASSLPGSEETQYF NA TRBJ2-5 TRBV19 14
CAISETGGSTDTQYF NA TRBJ2-3 TRBV10-3 15
CASSHRGFSYNEQFF NA TRBJ2-1 TRBV18 15
CASSLSSSAEQYF NA TRBJ2-7 TRBV7-3 13
CASSPSVATEAFF NA TRBJ1-1 TRBV13 13
CASSQGPGNGYTF many TRBJ1-2 TRBV4-1 13
CASSLPTETQYF many TRBJ2-5 TRBV11-2 12
CASSPRGDYGYTF many TRBJ1-2 TRBV7-8 13
CASSLEAREDGYTF many TRBJ1-2 TRBV7-8 14
CASSIHPGQGAVGNQPQHF many TRBJ1-5 TRBV19 19
CASSPEAGFNEQFF few TRBJ2-1 TRBV11-3 14
CASSVKGGGEQYF many TRBJ2-7 TRBV7-8 13
CASRGGSWTDNEQFF many TRBJ2-1 TRBV12-3/TRBV12-4 15
CASSLGGTAGGLSGTEQFF many TRBJ2-1 TRBV7-6 19
CASSPSRVANTGELFF NA TRBJ2-2 TRBV12-3/TRBV12-4 16
CASRPSTGRNTEAFF few TRBJ1-1 TRBV5-5 15
CASSLGLSGGKYGYTF many TRBJ1-2 TRBV7-6 16
CASSQTKETQYF NA TRBJ2-5 TRBV7-9 12
CASSLGSRGNYGYTF NA TRBJ1-2 TRBV7-3 15
CASSLVQVSTEAFF many TRBJ1-1 TRBV11-2 14
CASSLEQPQHF many TRBJ1-5 TRBV7-6 11
CASSPEGLAPWVTDTQYF few TRBJ2-3 TRBV6-2/TRBV6-3 18
CSARFSGSSYNEQFF many TRBJ2-1 TRBV20-1 15
CASYKENLVGANYGYTF many TRBJ1-2 TRBV7-2 17
CSARGTEAFF NA TRBJ1-1 TRBV29-1 10
CASSLQGTEQPQHF once TRBJ1-5 TRBV19 14
CASSPRSGPNEQFF many TRBJ2-1 TRBV4-1 14
CASTDRDEQFF NA TRBJ2-1 TRBV13 11
CASVIWGAEAFF many TRBJ1-1 TRBV12-5 12
CATGPGTTLEETQYF NA TRBJ2-5 TRBV15 15
CASSFWTLRSSGNTIYF many TRBJ1-3 TRBV11-2 17
CATFEEDQNTGELFF NA TRBJ2-2 TRBV19 15
CSAELPDSPYEQYF few TRBJ2-7 TRBV29-1 14
CASSVAGLGSVTDTQYF NA TRBJ2-3 TRBV9 17
CASSPGLAGPTVYEQYF many TRBJ2-7 TRBV6-5 17
CASSAGRQSTEAFF many TRBJ1-1 TRBV7-9 14
CASSSSGRAAETQYF many TRBJ2-5 TRBV7-9 15
CASSLWDRGNTVAVF NA TRBJ1-1 TRBV5-4 15
CASSQLGGNQPQHF many TRBJ1-5 TRBV7-9 14
CASSYESPQDLLSTDTQYF NA TRBJ2-3 TRBV6-5 19